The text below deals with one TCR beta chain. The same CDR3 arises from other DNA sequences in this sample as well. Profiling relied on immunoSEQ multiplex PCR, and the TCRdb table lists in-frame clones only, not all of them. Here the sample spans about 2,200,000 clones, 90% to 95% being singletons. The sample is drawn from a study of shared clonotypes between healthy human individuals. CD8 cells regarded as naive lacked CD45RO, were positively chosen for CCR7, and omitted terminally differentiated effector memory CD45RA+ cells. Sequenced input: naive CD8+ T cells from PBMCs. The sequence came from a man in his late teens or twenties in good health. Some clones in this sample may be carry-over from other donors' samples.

The CDR3 DNA sequence: TGTGCCAGTAGTATCGGCAGGGAAGCTTTCTTT. Its translation: CASSIGREAFF. This sequence joins TRBV19 and TRBJ1-1; D is unclear. CDR1 and CDR2 (germline): LNHDA, SQIVND (reference sequence). The ends were cut back, 3 bases at V and 8 bases at J, with 7 bases in the middle. The CDR3 is 11 residues long.